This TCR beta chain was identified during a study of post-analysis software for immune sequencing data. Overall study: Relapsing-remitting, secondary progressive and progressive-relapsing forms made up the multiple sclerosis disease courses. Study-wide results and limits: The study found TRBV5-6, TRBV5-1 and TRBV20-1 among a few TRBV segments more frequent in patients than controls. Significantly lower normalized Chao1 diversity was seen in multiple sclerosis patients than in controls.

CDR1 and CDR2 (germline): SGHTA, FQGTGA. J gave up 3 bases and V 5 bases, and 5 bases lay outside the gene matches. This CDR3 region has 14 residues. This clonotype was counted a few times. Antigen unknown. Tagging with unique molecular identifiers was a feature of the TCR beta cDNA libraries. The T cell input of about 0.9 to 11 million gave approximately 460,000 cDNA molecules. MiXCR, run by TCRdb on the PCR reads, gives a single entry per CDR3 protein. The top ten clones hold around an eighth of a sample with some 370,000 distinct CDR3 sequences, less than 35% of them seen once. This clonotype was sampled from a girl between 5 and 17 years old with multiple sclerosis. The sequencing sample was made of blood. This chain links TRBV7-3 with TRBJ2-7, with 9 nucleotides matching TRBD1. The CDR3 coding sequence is TGTGCCAGCAGCCCCGGGACAGGGAACTACGAGCAGTACTTC. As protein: CASSPGTGNYEQYF.